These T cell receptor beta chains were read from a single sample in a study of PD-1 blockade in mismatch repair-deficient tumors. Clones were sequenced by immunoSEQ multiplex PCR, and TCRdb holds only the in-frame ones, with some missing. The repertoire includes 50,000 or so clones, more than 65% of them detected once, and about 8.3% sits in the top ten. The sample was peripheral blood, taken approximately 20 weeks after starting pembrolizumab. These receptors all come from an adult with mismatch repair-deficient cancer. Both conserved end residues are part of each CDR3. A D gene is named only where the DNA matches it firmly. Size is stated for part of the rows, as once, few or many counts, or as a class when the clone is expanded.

CASSREAGGPTGELFF,TGTGCCAGCAGCAGGGAAGCGGGAGGGCCGACCGGGGAGCTGTTTTTT,TRBD2,TRBJ2-2,TRBV7-3,.
CASSETGGASVEQYF,TGTGCCAGCAGCGAAACAGGGGGCGCTTCGGTCGAGCAGTACTTC,TRBD1,TRBJ2-7,TRBV7-8,.
CSGAGLAGRSSYNEQFF,TGCAGCGGGGCGGGACTAGCGGGCCGTAGCTCCTACAATGAGCAGTTCTTC,TRBD2,TRBJ2-1,TRBV29-1,few
CSVRQNEQFF,TGCAGCGTTAGGCAGAATGAGCAGTTCTTC,.,TRBJ2-1,TRBV29-1,.
CARADRAGGYTF,TGTGCCAGAGCCGACAGGGCCGGTGGCTACACCTTC,TRBD1,TRBJ1-2,TRBV28,.
CASSLARTEQYF,TGTGCCAGCAGCTTAGCGAGGACCGAGCAGTACTTC,.,TRBJ2-7,TRBV7-9,.
CASSFTTGSYEQYF,TGTGCCAGCAGTTTTACAACAGGGTCCTACGAGCAGTACTTC,.,TRBJ2-7,TRBV28,once
CSVDGTVTDTQYF,TGCAGCGTTGACGGGACAGTCACAGATACGCAGTATTTT,TRBD1,TRBJ2-3,TRBV29-1,.
CASSYVGTSGEAFF,TGTGCCAGCAGTTACGTAGGGACCTCAGGGGAAGCTTTCTTT,.,TRBJ1-1,TRBV6-5,.
CASGLVLTGKADTQYF,TGTGCTAGTGGTTTGGTACTGACAGGAAAGGCAGATACGCAGTATTTT,.,TRBJ2-3,TRBV12-5,.
CASSDFSQAEVPDTQYF,TGTGCCAGCAGTGATTTCAGTCAGGCCGAAGTCCCAGATACGCAGTATTTT,.,TRBJ2-3,TRBV6-1,.
CAWSLTGDHGYTF,TGTGCCTGGAGTCTGACAGGGGATCATGGCTACACCTTC,TRBD1,TRBJ1-2,TRBV30,.
CASSLYRGTEAFF,TGTGCCAGCAGTTTATACAGGGGGACTGAAGCTTTCTTT,TRBD1,TRBJ1-1,TRBV27,.
CASSLVGGKDEQFF,TGTGCCAGCAGCTTAGTAGGGGGGAAAGATGAGCAGTTCTTC,.,TRBJ2-1,TRBV11-2,.
CASSRDREWAQYF,TGTGCCAGCAGTAGAGACAGGGAGTGGGCCCAGTACTTC,TRBD1,TRBJ2-5,TRBV27,.
CASSDPLAGVTDTQYF,TGTGCCAGCAGCGACCCACTAGCGGGTGTTACAGATACGCAGTATTTT,TRBD2,TRBJ2-3,TRBV9,.
CASSFGQGVNEQFF,TGTGCTAGCAGCTTCGGGCAGGGGGTGAATGAGCAGTTCTTC,TRBD1,TRBJ2-1,TRBV7-7,.
CASSSSSNPLLPANTGELFF,TGTGCCAGCAGTTCCAGTAGCAACCCTTTACTACCCGCGAACACCGGGGAGCTGTTTTTT,.,TRBJ2-2,TRBV27,.
CASSTTEKASYEQYF,TGTGCCAGCAGTACCACAGAGAAGGCCTCTTACGAGCAGTACTTC,.,TRBJ2-7,TRBV2,.
CASSKTGGSIYGYTF,TGTGCCAGCAGCAAAACAGGGGGCAGTATCTATGGCTACACCTTC,TRBD1,TRBJ1-2,TRBV7-3,.
CASSGGNANTGELFF,TGTGCCAGCTCAGGCGGGAACGCGAACACCGGGGAGCTGTTTTTT,.,TRBJ2-2,TRBV18,.
CASSSPSTGAYEQYF,TGTGCCAGCAGTAGTCCCTCGACAGGAGCCTACGAGCAGTACTTC,.,TRBJ2-7,TRBV6-5,.
CATSSVWEDTQYF,TGTGCCACCAGCAGCGTCTGGGAAGATACGCAGTATTTT,.,TRBJ2-3,TRBV15,.
CASSMSPTNRVNNEQFF,TGTGCCAGTAGTATGTCCCCGACCAACCGGGTAAACAATGAGCAGTTCTTC,.,TRBJ2-1,TRBV19,.
CASHALLPPGELFF,TGTGCCAGCCATGCCCTCCTACCGCCCGGGGAGCTGTTTTTT,.,TRBJ2-2,TRBV7-2,.
CASSQELAGGNTGELFF,TGTGCCAGCAGCCAAGAGTTAGCGGGAGGGAACACCGGGGAGCTGTTTTTT,TRBD2,TRBJ2-2,TRBV4-2,.
CSDRQGASGYTF,TGCAGCGATCGACAGGGGGCGTCTGGCTACACCTTC,TRBD1,TRBJ1-2,TRBV29-1,.
CASSPGDSFSTIYF,TGTGCCAGCTCACCTGGGGACTCCTTTTCCACCATATATTTT,.,TRBJ1-3,TRBV18,.
CASSQRQGQVDTQYF,TGCGCCAGCAGCCAAAGACAGGGTCAAGTAGATACGCAGTATTTT,TRBD1,TRBJ2-3,TRBV4-3,.
CASSDTSGRKNEQFF,TGTGCCAGCAGTGATACTAGCGGGAGGAAGAATGAGCAGTTCTTC,TRBD2,TRBJ2-1,TRBV6-1,.
CSAPGYNEQFF,TGCAGTGCTCCAGGGTACAATGAGCAGTTCTTC,.,TRBJ2-1,TRBV20-1,.
CASSWARGQYF,TGTGCCAGCAGTTGGGCAAGGGGCCAGTACTTC,.,TRBJ2-5,TRBV6-5,.
CASNYNGYTF,TGTGCCAGTAATTATAATGGCTACACCTTC,.,TRBJ1-2,TRBV19,few
CASTPRDPGGTQYF,TGTGCCAGTACTCCCCGGGACCCGGGGGGGACCCAGTACTTC,TRBD2,TRBJ2-5,TRBV19,once
CASSFSSYNEQFF,TGTGCCAGCAGCTTTAGTTCCTACAATGAGCAGTTCTTC,.,TRBJ2-1,TRBV7-2,.
CASSIDRGSLYEQYF,TGTGCCAGTAGTATAGATCGAGGGAGTCTATACGAGCAGTACTTC,.,TRBJ2-7,TRBV19,.
CASTLLQGNLGNEQFF,TGTGCCAGCACTCTACTACAGGGGAACTTAGGTAATGAGCAGTTCTTC,TRBD1,TRBJ2-1,TRBV27,few
CASSPRTGGYEQYF,TGTGCCAGCAGCCCCCGGACAGGGGGCTACGAGCAGTACTTC,TRBD1,TRBJ2-7,TRBV7-3,.